Listed here are 25 T cell receptor beta chains from one sample, sequenced in a study of a mutant IDH1 vaccine in newly diagnosed glioma. Repertoires were generated with immunoSEQ multiplex PCR, while TCRdb's copy carries only in-frame clones and drops some. Of about 41,000 clones listed, over 70% are singletons. The antigens of these receptors remain unknown. The time point denotes: week 23, last vaccination. Vaccine doses each comprised 300 ug of mutant IDH1 20-mer peptide, with topical imiquimod. The source material was PBMCs, sampled from a glioma patient whose treatment included an IDH1 peptide vaccine. Source of these receptors: a middle-aged woman with glioma. Some clones in this sample may be carry-over from other donors' samples.

The V gene is TRBV14, the J gene TRBJ1-3; 11 bases are a match to TRBD1. With V trimmed by 5 bases and J by 0 bases, 6 bases remained unmatched. The CDR3 has 17 residues. Germline CDR1 SGHDN, CDR2 FVKESK. Here the CDR3 reads CASSLRTGGFSGNTIYF. In DNA form, the CDR3 reads TGTGCCAGCAGCTTGCGGACAGGGGGCTTCTCTGGAAACACCATATATTTT.

The chain couples TRBV19 to TRBJ2-5; D is unresolved. Trimming cost V 0 bases and J 5 bases, with 4 bases left between them. The CDR3 is 12 amino acids. Germline assignment: CDR1 LNHDA and CDR2 SQIVND (reference sequence). The CDR3 is CASSIDWETQYF. Here the CDR3 DNA reads TGTGCCAGTAGTATAGATTGGGAGACCCAGTACTTC.

V and J are TRBV6-5 and TRBJ2-5; perhaps TRBD2 as D (5 bases). Germline V gives CDR1 MNHEY, CDR2 SVGAGI. The CDR3 has 13 residues. V gave up 7 bases and J gave up 1 base, with 10 bases separating them. In DNA form, the CDR3 reads TGTGCCAGCAATAGACTACCCCAAGAGACCCAGTACTTC. The encoded protein is CASNRLPQETQYF.

This clone showed up just once. The gene calls are TRBV10-3 and TRBJ2-7, with unresolved D. Trimming removed 2 bases at V and 0 bases at J, with 8 bases between. From germline, CDR1 is ENHRY and CDR2 SYGVKD. This CDR3 is 14 amino acids long. The CDR3 nucleotides are TGTGCCATCAGTGAGACGGTGAACTCCTACGAGCAGTACTTC. Amino acids: CAISETVNSYEQYF.

J is TRBJ1-5 and V is TRBV7-2; D remains unclear. Per the germline V gene, CDR1 is SGHTA and CDR2 is FQGNSA. Between the trimmed V and J ends, which lost 1 base and 4 bases, there was a span of 5 bases. The CDR3 is 13 amino acids. Here the CDR3 reads CASSLGVNQPQHF. The CDR3 DNA follows: TGTGCCAGCAGCTTAGGGGTGAATCAGCCCCAGCATTTT.

This clone has just a few counts. The chain joins TRBV28 to TRBJ2-1; perhaps TRBD2 as D (7 bases). Trimming cost V 8 bases and J 1 base, with 15 bases left between them. The CDR3 runs 15 residues. From germline, CDR1 is MDHEN and CDR2 SYDVKM. The CDR3 region is CASGLEGGSYNEQFF. The CDR3 DNA is TGTGCCAGCGGATTAGAGGGGGGGTCCTACAATGAGCAGTTCTTC.

V is TRBV5-1 and J is TRBJ1-2; D perhaps matches TRBD1 (6 bases). Germline CDR1 and CDR2: SGHRS and YFSETQ. Trimming left V 1 base short and J 8 bases short, with 21 bases between. This CDR3 is 16 amino acids long. DNA of the CDR3: TGCGCCAGCAGCTTGAGTGACAGGCTAGGTGAAGGGGGCTACACCTTC. The encoded protein is CASSLSDRLGEGGYTF.

The chain carries TRBV7-9 and TRBJ2-7, with TRBD1 matching 9 bases. Per the germline V gene, CDR1 is SEHNR and CDR2 is FQNEAQ (reference sequence). There are 15 residues in the CDR3. The trim removed 5 bases at V and 3 bases at J, leaving 8 bases unmatched. CDR3 sequence (DNA): TGTGCCAGCAGCCCCGGGACAGGGTATTTCTACGAGCAGTACTTC. It is translated as CASSPGTGYFYEQYF.

This chain joins TRBV5-1 and TRBJ2-7; D gene unclear. Germline values: CDR1 SGHRS, CDR2 YFSETQ. The germline V and J ends were trimmed by 1 base and 0 bases, with 8 bases remaining between them. This CDR3 comprises 14 residues. DNA for the CDR3: TGCGCCAGCAGCTTGTACCGGCCCTCCTACGAGCAGTACTTC. As protein: CASSLYRPSYEQYF.

The chain links TRBV6-1 to TRBJ2-7; TRBD2 might be the D (6 bases). This CDR3 contains 11 residues. V was cut by 7 bases and J by 9 bases, with 13 bases left in between. CDR1 is MNHNS, CDR2 SASEGT, per germline. CDR3 sequence reads: CASTERAVQYF. The CDR3 DNA reads TGTGCCAGCACCGAGCGGGCGGTGCAGTACTTC.

This chain connects TRBV4-3 to TRBJ2-1, with 11 positions matching TRBD2. V lost 4 bases to trimming and J lost 2 bases; unmatched junction nucleotides: 4. Germline CDR1 and CDR2: LGHNA and YSLEER. The length of the CDR3 is 16 residues. The CDR3 protein is CASSRPSGGPYNEQFF. The CDR3 DNA reads as TGCGCCAGCAGCCGACCTAGCGGGGGGCCCTACAATGAGCAGTTCTTC.

The chain carries TRBV5-8 and TRBJ1-2, with D hard to call. Trimming took 4 bases from V and 4 from J, leaving 17 bases between them. Per germline, CDR1 SGHTS and CDR2 YDEGEE. CDR3 length: 15 amino acids. DNA for the CDR3: TGTGCCAGCAGCCGACGCCGGGGATCTTTCTATGGCTACACCTTC. Translated, it gives CASSRRRGSFYGYTF.

The chain uses TRBV4-3 and TRBJ1-4; D ambiguous. This CDR3 spans 17 amino acids. V was shortened by 4 bases and J by 8 bases, with 23 bases between the two germline ends. The V gene's germline CDR1 is LGHNA and CDR2 YSLEER. Here the CDR3 reads CASSPLPDQNLGEKLFF. CDR3 sequence (DNA): TGCGCCAGCAGCCCACTTCCGGACCAAAACCTGGGAGAAAAACTGTTTTTT.

This clone showed up just once. V and J are TRBV9 and TRBJ1-4; 9 bases line up with TRBD1. The germline V gene has CDR1 SGDLS and CDR2 YYNGEE. V lost 3 bases, J lost 7 bases, and 4 bases stayed unmatched. This CDR3 is 14 amino acids long. CDR3 coding DNA: TGTGCCAGCAGCGCAGACAGGGGGAGTGAAAAACTGTTTTTT. Translation gives CASSADRGSEKLFF.

This clone is classed as medium-sized (0.01 to 0.1%). This sample also contains other DNA sequences that code for the same CDR3. V gene TRBV27 combines with J gene TRBJ1-6; D ambiguous. From germline, CDR1 is MNHEY and CDR2 SMNVEV (reference sequence). This CDR3 is built from 14 residues. The V gene lost 7 bases and the J gene lost 0 bases, with 7 bases spanning the gap. The CDR3: CASKWSSYNSPLHF. The CDR3 DNA reads as TGTGCCAGCAAATGGAGCTCCTATAATTCACCCCTCCACTTT.

This clone showed up just a few times. V and J are TRBV5-1 and TRBJ2-2; no firm D call. Germline CDR1 SGHRS, CDR2 YFSETQ. The V and J ends lost 0 bases and 4 bases respectively, with 10 bases between them. The length of the CDR3 is 15 residues. In nucleotides, the CDR3 is TGCGCCAGCAGCTTGGATGGGCAAGTCACCGGGGAGCTGTTTTTT. It encodes CASSLDGQVTGELFF.

The genes are TRBV9 and TRBJ1-2, with D possibly being TRBD1 (5 bases). V was shortened by 7 bases and J by 11 bases, with 12 bases between the two germline ends. This CDR3 is built from 10 residues. The germline CDR1 and CDR2 sequences are SGDLS and YYNGEE. This CDR3 is CASSGAAYTF. Written as DNA, the CDR3 is TGTGCCAGCTCCGGGGCAGCTTACACCTTC.

The gene calls are TRBV27 and TRBJ2-7, with TRBD1 identical over 7 bases. V was pared by 4 bases and J by 2 bases, with 11 bases of the junction left unmatched. CDR3 length: 16 residues. The germline gives CDR1 MNHEY, CDR2 SMNVEV (reference sequence). This CDR3 is CASSSSLGGLAYEQYF. The CDR3 DNA sequence: TGTGCCAGCAGTTCGAGCCTAGGGGGCCTCGCCTACGAGCAGTACTTC.

This chain links TRBV15 with TRBJ2-1; weak D call: TRBD2 (5 bases). This CDR3 is built from 17 residues. CDR1 is LNHNV, CDR2 YYDKDF, per germline (reference sequence). Trimming shortened V by 0 bases and J by 9 bases, and 21 bases separated the two germline ends. CDR3 sequence (DNA): TGTGCCACCAGCAGAGATCTGGATTCGGGATACGGTGGTGAGCAGTTCTTC. Translating gives CATSRDLDSGYGGEQFF.

The V gene is TRBV6-5, the J gene TRBJ2-5, with TRBD2 matching over 7 bases. Germline values: CDR1 MNHEY, CDR2 SVGAGI. Trimming at V came to 9 bases and at J to 5 bases, leaving 15 bases not matched to a gene. The CDR3 covers 15 residues. This CDR3 reads CASPLAGDLLETQYF. The CDR3 DNA is TGTGCCAGTCCCCTCGCGGGGGACCTCCTCGAGACCCAGTACTTC.

The chain recombines TRBV29-1 with TRBJ2-7, with 8 bases identical to TRBD1. V trimming: 7 bases; J trimming: 0 bases; junction bases outside the gene matches: 8. CDR1 and CDR2 (germline): SQVTM, ANQGSEA. The CDR3 runs to 14 residues. CDR3 residues: CSGATGGISYEQYF. The CDR3 DNA sequence: TGCAGCGGAGCTACAGGGGGGATCTCCTACGAGCAGTACTTC.

The chain uses TRBV4-2 and TRBJ1-2; the D gene is possibly TRBD1 (5 bases). Trimming left V 10 bases short and J 4 bases short, with 13 bases between. Germline V gives CDR1 LGHNA, CDR2 YNFKEQ. CDR3 length: 12 residues. CDR3 sequence: CATMGRRYGYTF. CDR3 sequence (DNA): TGTGCCACCATGGGACGACGCTATGGCTACACCTTC.

This clone was detected only once. The J gene is TRBJ2-3, the V gene TRBV7-9; 14 bases fit TRBD2. The germline CDR1 and CDR2 sequences are SEHNR and FQNEAQ (reference sequence). After removal of 6 bases from V and 5 bases from J, the junction contained 4 bases not matched to a gene. The CDR3 contains 15 residues. The CDR3 loop reads CASRRTSGRLDTQYF. CDR3 DNA sequence: TGTGCCAGCAGGCGGACTAGCGGGAGGTTAGATACGCAGTATTTT.

The V call is TRBV18, the J call TRBJ2-1; 12 positions agree with TRBD2. After removal of 3 bases from V and 8 bases from J, the junction contained 8 bases not matched to a gene. The V gene's germline CDR1 is KGHSH and CDR2 LQKENI. The CDR3 has 16 amino acids. CDR3 nucleotides: TGTGCCAGCTCACCCCAAGGACTAGCGGGATTCGATGAGCAGTTCTTC. Translating gives CASSPQGLAGFDEQFF. The full variable domain, completed using reference TRBV18 and TRBJ2-1, is NAGVMQNPRHLVRRRGQEARLRCSPMKGHSHVYWYRQLPEEGLKFMVYLQKENIIDESGMPKERFSAEFPKEGPSILRIQQVVRGDSAAYFCASSPQGLAGFDEQFFGPGTRLTVL.

This clone appeared once. The chain couples TRBV7-2 to TRBJ2-5, with 7 bases that match TRBD1. The CDR3 extends over 14 amino acids. Germline V gene data show CDR1 as SGHTA and CDR2 as FQGNSA. V was clipped by 5 bases and J by 5 bases; unmatched bases: 8. The CDR3 spells CASSTRRGRETQYF. CDR3 sequence (DNA): TGTGCCAGCAGCACTCGAAGGGGGCGGGAGACCCAGTACTTC.